What follows is one TCR beta chain and its context. The entry originates in a study of blood T cell repertoires in COVID-19. The data were produced by immunoSEQ multiplex PCR, yet TCRdb's version contains in-frame clones alone and is incomplete. This table holds around 260,000 clones, approximately 86% found once. Germline V lookup: CDR1 LNHNV, CDR2 YYDKDF (reference sequence). The CDR3 is made up of 14 amino acids. V lost 3 bases to trimming and J lost 5 bases, with 13 bases between them. This sequence joins TRBV15 and TRBJ1-2, with D maybe TRBD1 (5 bases). This TCR was sampled from a human donor with COVID-19, enrolled during active disease. The donor label of this sample is uncertain. The sequenced material came from peripheral blood. CDR3 bases: TGTGCCACCAGCAGGGAGACAGACGGGTATGGCTACACCTTC. Translation gives CATSRETDGYGYTF.